A single sample is the source of the 22 T cell receptor beta chains below, sequenced in a study of CD8+ T cells in alopecia areata. Indicated treatment: oral pan-JAK inhibitor, 5-10 mg twice daily. cDNA serving as the sequencing template came from extracted, reverse transcribed RNA. Sequenced by immunoSEQ multiplex PCR; TCRdb stores in-frame clones only, minus some. Of about 200,000 clones listed, around two fifths are singletons. The specimen was CD4+ T cells sorted from blood, collected between weeks 30 and 35, from a patient treated with tofacitinib. These TCRs come from a human donor with alopecia areata.

The J gene is TRBJ2-2, the V gene TRBV30; a possible D gene is TRBD1 (6 bases). The germline CDR1 and CDR2 sequences are GTSNPN and SVGIG (reference sequence). Trimming took 0 bases from V and 0 from J, leaving 11 bases between them. CDR3 length: 16 residues. CDR3 coding DNA: TGTGCCTGGAGTGTACAGGGCCTCGCGAACACCGGGGAGCTGTTTTTT. This gives the protein CAWSVQGLANTGELFF.

The chain uses TRBV12-5 and TRBJ2-3; the match to TRBD2 covers 11 bases. The CDR3 consists of 15 residues. V lost 5 bases to trimming and J lost 3 bases; unmatched junction nucleotides: 4. Looked up from germline, CDR1 is LGHNT and CDR2 is FRNRAP. The CDR3 DNA sequence: TGTGCTAGTGGTATGGGACTAGCGGAAACAGATACGCAGTATTTT. Translation gives CASGMGLAETDTQYF.

This clone appeared a few times. The chain is built from TRBV19 and TRBJ2-1, with 8 nucleotides matching TRBD1. After removal of 5 bases from V and 9 bases from J, the junction contained 12 bases not matched to a gene. The germline CDR1 and CDR2 sequences are LNHDA and SQIVND (reference sequence). The CDR3 has 15 residues. CDR3 coding DNA: TGTGCCAGTAGTGGACAGGGCTCACGAGTTGGTGAGCAGTTCTTC. Its translation is CASSGQGSRVGEQFF.

The chain employs TRBV30 and TRBJ2-7, with TRBD2 identical over 12 bases. CDR1 and CDR2 from the germline V gene are GTSNPN and SVGIG (reference sequence). V lost 3 bases to trimming and J lost 0 bases; unmatched junction nucleotides: 9. This CDR3 region has 17 residues. DNA of the CDR3: TGTGCCTGGAGCCCCGAGACTAGCGGGAGAGTCTCCTACGAGCAGTACTTC. Encoded protein: CAWSPETSGRVSYEQYF.

This clone appeared a few times. The J gene is TRBJ2-1, the V gene TRBV30; D is unclear. CDR3 length equals 14 residues. The germline CDR1 and CDR2 sequences are GTSNPN and SVGIG (reference sequence). The germline V and J ends were trimmed by 5 bases and 4 bases, with 15 bases remaining between them. CDR3 bases: TGTGCCTGGGGACGAACGGGCCATTACAATGAGCAGTTCTTC. Translating gives CAWGRTGHYNEQFF.

This clone has a single count. The chain has TRBV28 and TRBJ1-2; maybe TRBD1 (6 bases). Trimming removed 6 bases from V and 0 bases from J, with 11 bases in between. The germline V gene encodes CDR1 MDHEN and CDR2 SYDVKM. The CDR3 is made up of 14 amino acids. For the CDR3, the DNA is TGTGCCAGCAGGGGGGCAACTCCTAACTATGGCTACACCTTC. Its protein product is CASRGATPNYGYTF.

The chain employs TRBV4-1 and TRBJ2-1, with 7 bases aligning to TRBD2. V was clipped by 3 bases and J by 1 base; unmatched bases: 6. Per germline, CDR1 MGHRA and CDR2 YSYEKL. CDR3 length equals 16 residues. The CDR3 region has the DNA TGCGCCAGCAGCCACCGGGAGCGGGAATCCTACAATGAGCAGTTCTTC. It specifies CASSHRERESYNEQFF.

V gene TRBV19 combines with J gene TRBJ2-7; D may be TRBD1 (6 bases). CDR1 and CDR2 (germline): LNHDA, SQIVND (reference sequence). The CDR3 is 14 residues long. V was shortened by 3 bases and J by 3 bases, with 12 bases between the two germline ends. The CDR3: CASSIGTTGYEQYF. In DNA, the CDR3 is TGTGCCAGTAGTATCGGAACGACAGGCTACGAGCAGTACTTC.

The chain links TRBV6-5 to TRBJ1-1; tentatively, D is TRBD1 (5 bases). V lost 7 bases to trimming and J lost 2 bases, with 11 bases between them. The CDR3 runs to 13 residues. Germline loops: CDR1 MNHEY, CDR2 SVGAGI. CDR3 amino acids: CASNRDGNTEAFF. In DNA, the CDR3 is TGTGCCAGCAACCGGGACGGTAACACTGAAGCTTTCTTT.

The V and J genes are TRBV18 and TRBJ2-7, with D unclear. This CDR3 has 15 residues. Germline CDR1 and CDR2: KGHSH and LQKENI. Trimming shortened V by 3 bases and J by 0 bases, and 12 bases separated the two germline ends. CDR3 sequence: CASSPAGQPSYEQYF. CDR3 nucleotide sequence: TGTGCCAGCTCACCCGCCGGGCAGCCCTCCTACGAGCAGTACTTC.

The sample holds a few counts of this clone. The chain couples TRBV7-9 to TRBJ1-1; perhaps TRBD1 as D (5 bases). Germline assignment: CDR1 SEHNR and CDR2 FQNEAQ (reference sequence). This CDR3 is 17 amino acids long. The V and J ends lost 2 bases and 0 bases respectively, with 16 bases between them. CDR3 nucleotide sequence: TGTGCCAGCAGCTTAAGGTATCGACAGAACATGAACACTGAAGCTTTCTTT. Translating it yields CASSLRYRQNMNTEAFF.

This clone was detected many times. V usage is TRBV10-2 and J usage is TRBJ2-1; no clear D. V was trimmed by 0 bases and J by 10 bases, leaving 7 bases between them. This CDR3 has 12 residues. Germline V gene sequence: CDR1 WSHSY, CDR2 SAAADI. CDR3 DNA: TGCGCCAGCAGTGAGTCGATTCGGGAGCAGTTCTTC. Translating it yields CASSESIREQFF.

The chain has TRBV4-2 and TRBJ2-1; TRBD2 aligns across 8 bases. Germline V CDR1 and CDR2: LGHNA, YNFKEQ. CDR3 size: 16 residues. Germline trimming cut 0 bases from V and 8 bases from J; bases unmatched to any gene: 9. CDR3 nucleotide sequence: TGTGCCAGCAGCCAAGACGGGGGGGGTGTGAGCGATGAGCAGTTCTTC. Protein: CASSQDGGGVSDEQFF.

The chain uses TRBV6-6 and TRBJ2-7; no clear D gene. Trimming shortened V by 6 bases and J by 0 bases, and 12 bases separated the two germline ends. This CDR3 region has 14 residues. Per the germline V gene, CDR1 is MNHNY and CDR2 is SVGAGI (reference sequence). The CDR3 sequence is CASRGSVSSYEQYF. In DNA, the CDR3 is TGTGCCAGCAGAGGTTCAGTCAGCTCCTACGAGCAGTACTTC.

This rearrangement joins TRBV15 to TRBJ2-1; D is unclear. Trimming took 6 bases from V and 4 from J, leaving 22 bases between them. This CDR3 comprises 17 residues. Germline CDR1 reads LNHNV; CDR2 reads YYDKDF (reference sequence). The CDR3 loop reads CATRKYPEETLYNEQFF. The CDR3 DNA is TGTGCCACCAGAAAGTACCCGGAAGAAACGCTTTACAATGAGCAGTTCTTC.

The chain has TRBV27 and TRBJ2-7; 7 nucleotides align to TRBD2. The V segment lost 7 bases and the J segment 2 bases; nucleotides outside the gene matches: 5. CDR1 and CDR2 from the germline V gene are MNHEY and SMNVEV (reference sequence). This CDR3 spans 13 amino acids. The CDR3 region is CASTPSGPYEQYF. For the CDR3, the DNA is TGTGCCAGCACGCCTAGCGGTCCCTACGAGCAGTACTTC.

CDR3 amino acids: CASSPRQGRLEYF. The CDR3, as DNA: TGTGCCAGCAGCCCAAGACAGGGAAGGTTGGAGTACTTC. The rearrangement links TRBV7-8 to TRBJ2-7; 7 nucleotides align to TRBD1. There are 13 residues in the CDR3. Germline V gives CDR1 SGHVS, CDR2 FQNEAQ. V lost 5 bases, J lost 11 bases, and 12 bases stayed unmatched.

The chain joins TRBV4-1 to TRBJ2-4; no definite D call. V was pared by 1 base and J by 0 bases, with 10 bases between. Germline CDR1 and CDR2: MGHRA and YSYEKL. The CDR3 is 16 amino acids. The CDR3 here is CASSQGYTRAKNIQYF. The CDR3 bases are TGCGCCAGCAGCCAAGGTTACACCCGAGCCAAAAACATTCAGTACTTC.

This clone was counted a few times. The chain is built from TRBV7-2 and TRBJ1-2, with TRBD1 identical over 7 bases. The CDR3 has 16 amino acids. Germline trimming cut 5 bases from V and 1 base from J; bases unmatched to any gene: 10. Germline CDR1 is SGHTA and CDR2 is FQGNSA. Here the CDR3 reads CASSKRQGLVNYGYTF. In nucleotides, the CDR3 is TGTGCCAGCAGCAAGCGACAGGGCCTAGTTAACTATGGCTACACCTTC.

This clone occurred a few times. The same CDR3 is also encoded by other DNA sequences in this sample. The genes are TRBV10-1 and TRBJ2-1, with TRBD1 identical over 8 bases. V dropped 3 bases and J dropped 6; count of bases not matched to a gene: 4. The V gene's germline CDR1 is WNHNN and CDR2 SYGVQD (reference sequence). This CDR3 spans 14 amino acids. CDR3 residues: CASSEQGGSNEQFF. DNA of the CDR3: TGCGCCAGCAGTGAACAGGGGGGTTCCAATGAGCAGTTCTTC.

The gene calls are TRBV5-6 and TRBJ2-3; 10 nucleotides agree with TRBD2. Trimming removed 0 bases from V and 2 bases from J; junction bases left unmatched: 3. Germline-derived CDR1 and CDR2 are SGHDT and YYEEEE. The CDR3 loop spans 16 amino acids. CDR3 sequence: CASSLVLAGVTDTQYF. In nucleotides, the CDR3 is TGTGCCAGCAGCTTGGTCCTAGCGGGGGTCACAGATACGCAGTATTTT.

This clone has a handful of counts. The chain is built from TRBV18 and TRBJ2-5, with D tentatively TRBD1 (6 bases). With 4 bases removed from V and 3 bases from J, the gap between germline ends came to 15 bases. Germline V CDR1 and CDR2: KGHSH, LQKENI. This CDR3 comprises 15 residues. The CDR3: CASSRAAQGKETQYF. CDR3 coding DNA: TGTGCCAGCTCACGTGCGGCACAGGGTAAAGAGACCCAGTACTTC. The complete variable domain, with remaining parts taken from reference TRBV18 and TRBJ2-5, reads NAGVMQNPRHLVRRRGQEARLRCSPMKGHSHVYWYRQLPEEGLKFMVYLQKENIIDESGMPKERFSAEFPKEGPSILRIQQVVRGDSAAYFCASSRAAQGKETQYFGPGTRLLVL.